Presented here are 24 T cell receptor beta chains from one specimen sequenced in a study of blood T cell repertoires in COVID-19. Libraries were prepared by immunoSEQ multiplex PCR; TCRdb keeps only in-frame clonotypes and omits some of them. The data hold about 440,000 clones, with about nine tenths observed a single time. Sequencing was performed on peripheral blood. These receptors originate from a woman in her forties or fifties with COVID-19, enrolled during active disease.

This clone showed up just a few times. The chain employs TRBV5-1 and TRBJ1-2; 10 bases map to TRBD1. CDR1 SGHRS and CDR2 YFSETQ come from the germline V gene. CDR3 length: 17 residues. V shed 2 bases, J shed 0 bases, and the junction held 7 bases outside the gene matches. CDR3 in DNA: TGCGCCAGCAGCTTAAGACAGGGGGCTACAACTAACTATGGCTACACCTTC. Translating it yields CASSLRQGATTNYGYTF.

This clone was found a few times. V and J are TRBV6-6 and TRBJ2-2; 13 bases fit TRBD2. With 5 bases clipped from V and 6 bases from J, the junction kept 3 bases outside the gene matches. This CDR3 spans 15 amino acids. Germline V gives CDR1 MNHNY, CDR2 SVGAGI (reference sequence). This CDR3 is CASSRLAGGPGELFF. CDR3 DNA sequence: TGTGCCAGCAGTCGACTAGCGGGGGGCCCCGGGGAGCTGTTTTTT.

DNA for the CDR3: TGCAGTGCTAGTACTAGCGTCGGTGAGCAGTTCTTC. Protein product: CSASTSVGEQFF. This chain joins TRBV20-1 and TRBJ2-1; 7 bases match TRBD2. Germline values: CDR1 DFQATT, CDR2 SNEGSKA (reference sequence). The CDR3 runs 12 residues. The V segment lost 3 bases and the J segment 9 bases; nucleotides outside the gene matches: 5.

This chain uses TRBV2 with TRBJ1-1; 9 nucleotides align to TRBD1. This CDR3 spans 14 amino acids. V lost 3 bases and J lost 10; bases outside the gene matches: 9. CDR1 and CDR2 (germline): SNHLY, FYNNEI. CDR3 nucleotide sequence: TGTGCCAGCAGTGAGGACAGGGGTAAAAGGAGAGCTTTCTTT. Amino acid sequence: CASSEDRGKRRAFF.

This chain links TRBV30 with TRBJ2-1; D is perhaps TRBD2 (6 bases). Between the trimmed V and J ends, which lost 4 bases and 7 bases, there was a span of 14 bases. Germline V gene sequence: CDR1 GTSNPN, CDR2 SVGIG (reference sequence). The CDR3 length is 13 residues. CDR3 amino acids: CAWNAGTPNEQFF. CDR3 sequence (DNA): TGTGCCTGGAATGCAGGGACTCCTAATGAGCAGTTCTTC.

The chain uses TRBV30 and TRBJ1-2; possibly TRBD1 for D (6 bases). The CDR3 has 12 amino acids. Germline CDR1 GTSNPN, CDR2 SVGIG (reference sequence). With 1 base removed from V and 8 bases from J, the gap between germline ends came to 11 bases. The CDR3 nucleotides are TGTGCCTGGAGTGACAGGGATGAGGGCTACACCTTC. Translated, it gives CAWSDRDEGYTF.

For the CDR3, the DNA is TGTGCCAGCAGCCAAGCCCCCCGGATGGGGACACCGAACACCGGGGAGCTGTTTTTT. Protein: CASSQAPRMGTPNTGELFF. This chain joins TRBV4-2 and TRBJ2-2, with D possibly matching TRBD1 (6 bases). There are 19 residues in the CDR3. Deletions cut 1 base from V and 0 bases from J, with 18 bases between. Germline values: CDR1 LGHNA, CDR2 YNFKEQ.

The rearrangement joins TRBV2 to TRBJ1-4; D not certain. The germline CDR1 and CDR2 sequences are SNHLY and FYNNEI. The CDR3 covers 14 residues. Between the trimmed V and J ends, which lost 7 bases and 7 bases, there was a span of 16 bases. The CDR3 nucleotides read TGTGCCAGCAAATCGTGGGCTCTGCGTGAAAAACTGTTTTTT. It encodes CASKSWALREKLFF.

The chain recombines TRBV19 with TRBJ1-4; D perhaps matches TRBD1 (6 bases). The CDR3 has 16 residues. Germline-derived CDR1 and CDR2 are LNHDA and SQIVND (reference sequence). Trimming removed 5 bases from V and 4 bases from J, with 17 bases in between. The CDR3 here is CASSPTGPQVNEKLFF. The CDR3 nucleotides read TGTGCCAGTAGTCCTACAGGGCCTCAAGTTAATGAAAAACTGTTTTTT.

This chain connects TRBV10-3 to TRBJ1-2; D remains unclear. The germline V gene encodes CDR1 ENHRY and CDR2 SYGVKD. This CDR3 is 16 amino acids long. V dropped 5 bases and J dropped 2 bases, with 18 bases sitting between them. This CDR3 is CAISPDTTLNNYGYTF. As DNA, the CDR3 is TGTGCCATCAGTCCCGACACGACCCTAAACAACTATGGCTACACCTTC.

J is TRBJ2-3 and V is TRBV27, with 7 bases matching TRBD1. Germline trimming cut 5 bases from V and 1 base from J; bases unmatched to any gene: 6. CDR3 length: 15 amino acids. Germline V gene data show CDR1 as MNHEY and CDR2 as SMNVEV (reference sequence). The CDR3 region has the DNA TGTGCCAGCAGTCGGGACAGACACCGCACAGATACGCAGTATTTT. It yields the protein CASSRDRHRTDTQYF.

This chain links TRBV20-1 with TRBJ2-1; 7 nucleotides match TRBD2. Losses at the gene ends were 6 bases for V and 8 bases for J; bases not matched to a gene: 4. The germline gives CDR1 DFQATT, CDR2 SNEGSKA (reference sequence). This CDR3 spans 11 amino acids. The CDR3 sequence is CSAGLVDEQFF. The CDR3 DNA follows: TGCAGTGCAGGACTAGTCGATGAGCAGTTCTTC.

The V and J genes are TRBV7-9 and TRBJ2-3, with D perhaps TRBD2 (5 bases). The V gene's germline CDR1 is SEHNR and CDR2 FQNEAQ (reference sequence). The V gene lost 7 bases and the J gene lost 6 bases, with 17 bases spanning the gap. There are 14 residues in the CDR3. In nucleotides, the CDR3 is TGTGCCAGCAAAGGAGGTGGCCTTGGGGATACGCAGTATTTT. This translates into CASKGGGLGDTQYF.

This chain's CDR3 is CASSRGTGDQETQYF. The CDR3 region has the DNA TGTGCCAGCAGTCGAGGGACAGGGGACCAAGAGACCCAGTACTTC. The gene calls are TRBV7-9 and TRBJ2-5; 10 nucleotides line up with TRBD1. The V gene end was trimmed by 6 bases and the J gene end by 0 bases; junction bases not matched to a gene: 4. This CDR3 has 15 amino acids. Germline V gene lookup returns CDR1 SEHNR and CDR2 FQNEAQ (reference sequence).

This clone appeared a single time. This chain joins TRBV28 and TRBJ1-6, with a possible D match to TRBD1 (6 bases). CDR1 and CDR2 (germline): MDHEN, SYDVKM. The length of the CDR3 is 14 residues. V was cut by 2 bases and J by 8 bases, with 10 bases left in between. The CDR3 sequence: CASSLGGAHSPLHF. The CDR3 region has the DNA TGTGCCAGCAGTTTAGGGGGGGCGCATTCACCCCTCCACTTT.

The rearrangement uses TRBV2 and TRBJ2-5; TRBD2 matches 9 bases. Germline lookup yields CDR1 SNHLY and CDR2 FYNNEI. The CDR3 contains 14 residues. Trimming removed 2 bases from V and 2 bases from J; junction bases left unmatched: 0. The CDR3 region is CASSETSGQETQYF. The CDR3 bases are TGTGCCAGCAGTGAAACTAGCGGGCAAGAGACCCAGTACTTC.

The CDR3 nucleotides read TGTGCCAGCAGCGAAGAGCTAGGCACAGATACGCAGTATTTT. Residues: CASSEELGTDTQYF. The chain couples TRBV9 to TRBJ2-3; D is undetermined. The CDR3 has 14 residues. Germline lookup yields CDR1 SGDLS and CDR2 YYNGEE. Trimming cost V 3 bases and J 1 base, with 9 bases left between them.

This chain joins TRBV10-1 and TRBJ2-2; 7 bases agree with TRBD2. V lost 2 bases, J lost 6 bases, and 0 bases stayed unmatched. Germline V lookup: CDR1 WNHNN, CDR2 SYGVQD (reference sequence). The CDR3 totals 13 residues. The CDR3 coding sequence is TGCGCCAGCAGTGAGGGGGGGGCCGGGGAGCTGTTTTTT. Its translation: CASSEGGAGELFF.

V usage is TRBV2 and J usage is TRBJ2-7, with TRBD2 identical over 13 bases. The CDR3 has 14 amino acids. From germline, CDR1 is SNHLY and CDR2 FYNNEI. The V gene end was trimmed by 9 bases and the J gene end by 5 bases; junction bases not matched to a gene: 7. CDR3 nucleotides: TGTGCCAGTAGGACTAGCGGGGGATCTGACGAGCAGTACTTC. This gives the protein CASRTSGGSDEQYF.

The J gene is TRBJ1-6, the V gene TRBV30; tentative D call: TRBD1 (5 bases). The germline CDR1 and CDR2 sequences are GTSNPN and SVGIG (reference sequence). This CDR3 has 16 residues. Between the trimmed V and J ends, which lost 3 bases and 7 bases, there was a span of 19 bases. The CDR3 bases are TGTGCCTGGAGAATGCCGCCAGGGATGGGGAATTCACCCCTCCACTTT. Its translation: CAWRMPPGMGNSPLHF.

The genes are TRBV3-1 (or the pseudogene TRBV3-2) and TRBJ1-1, with D unclear. This CDR3 is 14 amino acids long. The germline CDR1 and CDR2 sequences are LGHDT and YNNKEL (reference sequence). Deletions cut 4 bases from V and 3 bases from J, with 12 bases between. As DNA, the CDR3 is TGTGCCAGCAGCCCCCTCGGGGAGTACACTGAAGCTTTCTTT. Amino acids: CASSPLGEYTEAFF.

The chain carries TRBV11-2 and TRBJ1-6; D is ambiguous. The CDR3 runs to 14 residues. The V and J ends lost 2 bases and 7 bases respectively, with 9 bases between them. Germline V gene sequence: CDR1 SGHAT, CDR2 FQNNGV. The CDR3 nucleotides are TGTGCCAGCAGCTTAACGAGGGCGAATTCACCCCTCCACTTT. It translates to CASSLTRANSPLHF.

V is TRBV5-4 and J is TRBJ2-7; TRBD2 matches 10 bases. The CDR3 spans 15 residues. Trimming removed 4 bases from V and 4 bases from J; junction bases left unmatched: 8. Germline assignment: CDR1 SGHNT and CDR2 YYREEE (reference sequence). CDR3 region: CASSRSSGGSYEQYF. The CDR3 region has the DNA TGTGCCAGCAGCAGGTCTAGCGGGGGATCTTACGAGCAGTACTTC.

Only a few counts were recorded for this clone. J is TRBJ2-5 and V is TRBV28; D is unclear. Per the germline V gene, CDR1 is MDHEN and CDR2 is SYDVKM. The CDR3 is 14 amino acids. Trimming shortened V by 6 bases and J by 2 bases, and 13 bases separated the two germline ends. CDR3 bases: TGTGCCAGCAGAAACCAGGCCCTTCAAGAGACCCAGTACTTC. Residues: CASRNQALQETQYF.